The 7 T cell receptor beta chains given below trace back to one sample, sequenced in a study of cytomegalovirus exposure and HLA in healthy donors. The table came from immunoSEQ multiplex PCR; TCRdb's copy has only in-frame clones and leaves some out. The table includes about 100,000 clones, approximately 95% detected once. The sequencing input was PBMCs. The receptor set was obtained from a woman aged 18 to 35 in good health and CMV-seronegative.

This clone was observed a single time. J is TRBJ2-1 and V is TRBV10-3; possibly TRBD1 for D (6 bases). This CDR3 is built from 14 residues. CDR1 is ENHRY and CDR2 is SYGVKD in the germline V gene. Trimming pared 2 bases from V and 7 bases from J, leaving 12 bases between. CDR3 DNA: TGTGCCATCAGTGAGGGAGACAGGCCGAATGAGCAGTTCTTC. It encodes CAISEGDRPNEQFF.

This clone was recorded only once. J is TRBJ1-2 and V is TRBV4-1; perhaps TRBD1 as D (5 bases). The CDR3 is 13 residues long. Per the germline V gene, CDR1 is MGHRA and CDR2 is YSYEKL. V was clipped by 2 bases and J by 5 bases, with 9 bases between them. The DNA for the CDR3 is TGCGCCAGCAGCCAAATCGCAGGGTATGGCTACACCTTC. Amino acids: CASSQIAGYGYTF.

The rearrangement joins TRBV6-1 to TRBJ2-2; TRBD1 might be the D (5 bases). Germline values: CDR1 MNHNS, CDR2 SASEGT. CDR3 size: 12 residues. V lost 8 bases, J lost 11 bases, and 15 bases lay in between. The CDR3 nucleotides are TGTGCCAGCGCGAAAGGGGAACTTGAGCTGTTTTTT. This encodes CASAKGELELFF.

The rearrangement joins TRBV2 to TRBJ1-2; 7 bases align to TRBD1. Germline-derived CDR1 and CDR2 are SNHLY and FYNNEI. This CDR3 has 14 residues. Trimming cost V 2 bases and J 2 bases; bases outside gene matches: 2. The CDR3 bases are TGTGCCAGCAGTGAAAGGGGGCCGAACTATGGCTACACCTTC. Translated: CASSERGPNYGYTF.

V gene TRBV2 combines with J gene TRBJ2-5; D is perhaps TRBD2 (5 bases). Trimming removed 6 bases from V and 7 bases from J, with 18 bases in between. The CDR3 consists of 14 residues. Per germline, CDR1 SNHLY and CDR2 FYNNEI. The CDR3 loop reads CASRDDLESGTQYF. In DNA form, the CDR3 reads TGTGCCAGCAGAGACGACTTAGAGAGCGGGACCCAGTACTTC.

This chain uses TRBV6-1 with TRBJ2-7; 9 positions match TRBD1. V lost 5 bases and J lost 4; bases outside the gene matches: 9. The germline gives CDR1 MNHNS, CDR2 SASEGT. The CDR3 sequence is 15 residues long. The CDR3 nucleotides are TGTGCCAGCAGTCCCGGACAGGGGCTAACGTACGAGCAGTACTTC. Its translation: CASSPGQGLTYEQYF.

V is TRBV6-5 and J is TRBJ2-3; 7 bases are a match to TRBD2. V gave up 4 bases and J gave up 4 bases; unmatched junction bases: 11. Germline CDR1 MNHEY, CDR2 SVGAGI. This CDR3 comprises 16 residues. The CDR3 is CASSSLAGVPPDTQYF. The CDR3, as DNA: TGTGCCAGCAGTTCCCTGGCGGGGGTCCCCCCAGATACGCAGTATTTT.